This T cell receptor (beta chain) was retrieved from a study of cytomegalovirus exposure and HLA in healthy donors (dated by TCRdb to 2016 to 2017). A note on the overall study: According to a later analysis, one platform produced both the roughly 130 validation repertoires and the 700 or so repertoires of the first cohort. To predict cytomegalovirus infection status, the study combined high-throughput TCR immunosequencing, statistical association of individual TCRs with disease status, and machine learning. The aim of the study was to test whether cataloging public T cell receptors could identify signatures of past pathogen exposure. Besides the first cohort of some 670 subjects, a separate validation cohort made up of 120 different subjects was used. What the work shows at the level of the full study, not this receptor alone: The authors suggested that the approach could potentially be extended to other disease states and immunological phenotypes. Of the cluster scores, 85% to 95% were above 0 in a later analysis, which found that TCRs clustered in the first cohort also tended to co-occur in the 90 to 150 validation repertoires. In both the original and validation cohorts, the classifier was reported to diagnose cytomegalovirus status with high specificity and sensitivity. A later analysis had no HLA typing for the validation cohort, so co-occurrence there was scored across all 120 or so repertoires. While some public TCRs were present in many individuals, most TCR sequences turned up only very rarely across donors. The study gave a list of some 150 TCR beta chains associated with cytomegalovirus. In vitro tests confirmed that a few of the cytomegalovirus-associated TCR beta chains recognize cytomegalovirus antigens.

On this clone: It lacks a known antigen. No clone much larger than this one lies a single base away; base qualities are absent.

The donors were included in the validation cohort of over a hundred subjects, a group kept apart from the approximately 690-subject first cohort. The receptor library was made with the immunoSEQ multiplex PCR assay. In the source study's methods: A statistical classification framework was developed to diagnose cytomegalovirus status using the catalog of TCR beta chain sequences. TCRdb took this table from immuneACCESS and kept in-frame rearrangements with V and J called. Such tables lack part of the clones; where checked against another copy, unresolved V genes explain under half of the gap, and the rest is unexplained. That table furnishes V, J and clone size, whereas the DNA furnished D and trimming. For this sample there are over 200,000 clones; roughly 87% appear just once. The ten largest clones represent 1.5% to 2% of the sample. Including the terminal cysteine and phenylalanine, the CDR3 comprises 15 residues. Solely the CDR3 DNA is kept, with 45 bases framed from the first base. Unmatched junction bases come to 1, with V trimmed by 5 bases and J by 2 bases. The germline V gene specifies SGHRS as CDR1 and YFSETQ as CDR2.

The sequence was collected from a woman between 18 and 30 years old in good health and CMV-seropositive. The sequencing input was PBMCs. The V and J segments used are TRBV5-1 and TRBJ2-1, with 13 middle bases fitting TRBD2. The CDR3: CASRGTSGTYNEQFF. The DNA is as follows: TGCGCCAGCAGAGGGACTAGCGGGACCTACAATGAGCAGTTCTTC.